The clone carrying this T cell receptor beta chain was seen only once. As yet, its antigen is unknown. This sample stems from a study of T cells after posttransplantation cyclophosphamide. Study-wide results and caveats: Later blood repertoires were often dominated by clones from the donor CD8+ memory compartment.

On the day of bone marrow donation, the related graft donor provided peripheral blood. Profiled with immunoSEQ multiplex PCR; TCRdb holds only in-frame clones, not every one. The sample records around 3,400 clones, about 95% being singletons. The sample consisted of naive CD8+ T cells sorted from PBMCs. The TCR was taken from a woman aged 50 to 60 in good health and a related stem cell transplant donor.

The CDR3: CASSYPGRHEAFF. CDR3 DNA sequence: TGTGCCAGCAGTTACCCCGGCAGGCATGAAGCTTTCTTT. The chain links TRBV6-6 to TRBJ1-1; D gene unclear. This CDR3 spans 13 amino acids. Germline CDR1 is MNHNY and CDR2 is SVGAGI (reference sequence). V shed 2 bases and J shed 7 bases, with 11 bases lying between them.